This T cell receptor beta chain was observed in a study of Ad26.COV2.S vaccination and SARS-CoV-2 variants. As for the study in general: Ad26.COV2.S, an intramuscular injection, was given once or twice 56 days apart.

The treatment is: approximately 18 received Ad26.COV2.S at low or high dose, single or two shots; about five received placebo; per-sample allocation not given. Sampling happened 63 days after the first vaccine or placebo injection. Study-wide points: While placebo recipients had lower spike-specific TCR breadth, vaccine recipients had more. Spike-specific CD8+ and CD4+ T cell responses reportedly showed substantial breadth after vaccination.

Produced via immunoSEQ multiplex PCR; TCRdb's table is partial and in-frame only. The repertoire holds 300,000 to 400,000 clones, with just over 85% as singletons. Regarding this clone: What it recognizes is unknown.

CDR1 and CDR2 from the germline V gene are SGDLS and YYNGEE. J lost 6 bases, V lost 0 bases, and 3 bases had no gene match. There are 14 residues in the CDR3. The clonotype was recovered from a person between 18 and 60 years old who received the Ad26.COV2.S COVID-19 vaccine or a placebo. The source material was peripheral blood, sampled in a trial of Ad26.COV2.S vaccine versus placebo. This sequence joins TRBV9 and TRBJ2-7, with 10 positions matching TRBD2. The CDR3 DNA sequence: TGTGCCAGCAGCGTAGGACTAGCGGGTGGCGAGCAGTACTTC. This translates into CASSVGLAGGEQYF.